This TCR beta chain was identified in a study of shared T cell receptors in the human thymus. Sequencing was performed with immunoSEQ multiplex PCR; in TCRdb, only in-frame clones are kept and a portion is missing. The profile shows 500,000 to 850,000 clones, roughly 86% of them singletons. The CDR3 loop spans 13 amino acids. V was clipped by 2 bases and J by 5 bases, with 10 bases between them. Germline lookup yields CDR1 SGHRS and CDR2 YFSETQ. The same data also went into a second study, on human thymus T cells. That work contributes: Thymic resections from corrective heart surgery supplied the tissue.

This clonotype was obtained from a boy under three years old with a congenital heart defect. Sequenced input: thymocytes. This sequence joins TRBV5-1 and TRBJ2-5, with unresolved D. The CDR3 region has the DNA TGCGCCAGCAGCTTTATCCTGCAGGAGACCCAGTACTTC. Residues: CASSFILQETQYF.